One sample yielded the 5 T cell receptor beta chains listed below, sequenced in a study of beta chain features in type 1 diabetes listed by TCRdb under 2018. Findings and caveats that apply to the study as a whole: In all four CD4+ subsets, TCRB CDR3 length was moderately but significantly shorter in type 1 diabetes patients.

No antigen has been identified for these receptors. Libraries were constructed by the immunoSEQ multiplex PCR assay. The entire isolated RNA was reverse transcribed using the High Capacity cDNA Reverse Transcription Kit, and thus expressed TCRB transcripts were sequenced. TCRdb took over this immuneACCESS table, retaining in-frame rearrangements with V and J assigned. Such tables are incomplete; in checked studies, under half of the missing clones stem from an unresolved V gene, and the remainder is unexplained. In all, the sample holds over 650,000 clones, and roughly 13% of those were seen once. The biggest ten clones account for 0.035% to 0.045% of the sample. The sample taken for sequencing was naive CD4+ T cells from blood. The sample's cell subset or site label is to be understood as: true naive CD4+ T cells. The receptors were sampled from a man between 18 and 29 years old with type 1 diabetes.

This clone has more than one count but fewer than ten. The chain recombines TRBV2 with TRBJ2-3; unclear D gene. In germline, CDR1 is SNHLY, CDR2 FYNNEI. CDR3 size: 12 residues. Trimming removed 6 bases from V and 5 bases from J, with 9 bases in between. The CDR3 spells CASSVGLDTQYF. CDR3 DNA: TGTGCCAGCAGCGTAGGGTTAGATACGCAGTATTTT.

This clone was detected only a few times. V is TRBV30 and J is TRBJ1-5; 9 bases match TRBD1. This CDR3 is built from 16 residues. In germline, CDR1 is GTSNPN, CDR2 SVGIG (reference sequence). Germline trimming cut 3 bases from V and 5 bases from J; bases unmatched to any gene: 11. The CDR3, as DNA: TGTGCCTGGAGCCCCGCCGGGACAGGGTACGATCAGCCCCAGCATTTT. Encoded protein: CAWSPAGTGYDQPQHF.

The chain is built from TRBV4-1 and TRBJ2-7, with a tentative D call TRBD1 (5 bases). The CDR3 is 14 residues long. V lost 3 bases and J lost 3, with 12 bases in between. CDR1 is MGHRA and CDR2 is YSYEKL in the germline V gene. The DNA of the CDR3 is TGCGCCAGCAGCCAGCCCTCAGGGATCTACGAGCAGTACTTC. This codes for CASSQPSGIYEQYF.

The CDR3 DNA follows: TGTGCCAGCAGCTTATCTCCAGGGGGCTCAGCTTTCTTT. Residues: CASSLSPGGSAFF. This chain connects TRBV7-2 to TRBJ1-1; 8 bases fit TRBD1. Trimming cost V 2 bases and J 10 bases; bases outside gene matches: 6. The CDR3 is 13 amino acids. Germline loops: CDR1 SGHTA, CDR2 FQGNSA.

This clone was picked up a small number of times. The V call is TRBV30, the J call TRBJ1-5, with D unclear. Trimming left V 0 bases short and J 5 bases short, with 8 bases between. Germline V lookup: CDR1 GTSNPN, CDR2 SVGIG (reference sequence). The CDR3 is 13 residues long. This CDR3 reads CAWSVAEDQPQHF. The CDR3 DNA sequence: TGTGCCTGGAGTGTAGCGGAAGATCAGCCCCAGCATTTT.